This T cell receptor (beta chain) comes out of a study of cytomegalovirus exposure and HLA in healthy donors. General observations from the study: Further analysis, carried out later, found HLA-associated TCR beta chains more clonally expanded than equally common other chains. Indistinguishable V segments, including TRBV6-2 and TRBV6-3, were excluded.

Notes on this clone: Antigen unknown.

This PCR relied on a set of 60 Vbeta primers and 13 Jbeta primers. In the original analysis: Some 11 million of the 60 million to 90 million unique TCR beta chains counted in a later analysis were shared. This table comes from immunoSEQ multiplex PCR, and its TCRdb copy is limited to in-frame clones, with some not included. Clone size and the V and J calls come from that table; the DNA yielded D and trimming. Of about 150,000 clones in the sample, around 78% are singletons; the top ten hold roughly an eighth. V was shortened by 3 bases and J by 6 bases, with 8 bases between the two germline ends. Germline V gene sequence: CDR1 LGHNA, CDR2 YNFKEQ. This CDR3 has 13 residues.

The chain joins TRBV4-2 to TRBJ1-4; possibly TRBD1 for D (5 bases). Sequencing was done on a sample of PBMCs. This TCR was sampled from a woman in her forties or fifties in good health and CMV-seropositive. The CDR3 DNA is TGTGCCAGCAGCCAGGGGGGGGATGAAAAACTGTTTTTT. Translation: CASSQGGDEKLFF.